This TCR beta chain originates from a study of cytomegalovirus exposure and HLA in healthy donors. Overall study findings and caveats: Cytomegalovirus-associated status was assigned to more than 150 TCR beta chains. Owing to their indistinguishability, certain V segments, notably TRBV6-2 and TRBV6-3, were excluded.

Germline CDR1 SGHVS, CDR2 FQNEAQ. The CDR3 has 14 amino acids. Trimming left V 1 base short and J 5 bases short, with 11 bases between. Concerning this clone: Antigen specificity is unknown.

PCR was performed using 60 Vbeta and 13 Jbeta primers. Clones were sequenced by immunoSEQ multiplex PCR, and TCRdb holds only the in-frame ones, with some missing. The sample has approximately 76,000 clones, 73% seen once. The TCR originated in a woman aged 40 to 50 in good health and CMV-seropositive. The specimen was PBMCs. The gene calls are TRBV7-8 and TRBJ2-5, with a tentative D call TRBD2 (6 bases). CDR3 nucleotide sequence: TGTGCCAGCAGCTTAGTGACTAGTCTGGAGACCCAGTACTTC. Encoded protein: CASSLVTSLETQYF.